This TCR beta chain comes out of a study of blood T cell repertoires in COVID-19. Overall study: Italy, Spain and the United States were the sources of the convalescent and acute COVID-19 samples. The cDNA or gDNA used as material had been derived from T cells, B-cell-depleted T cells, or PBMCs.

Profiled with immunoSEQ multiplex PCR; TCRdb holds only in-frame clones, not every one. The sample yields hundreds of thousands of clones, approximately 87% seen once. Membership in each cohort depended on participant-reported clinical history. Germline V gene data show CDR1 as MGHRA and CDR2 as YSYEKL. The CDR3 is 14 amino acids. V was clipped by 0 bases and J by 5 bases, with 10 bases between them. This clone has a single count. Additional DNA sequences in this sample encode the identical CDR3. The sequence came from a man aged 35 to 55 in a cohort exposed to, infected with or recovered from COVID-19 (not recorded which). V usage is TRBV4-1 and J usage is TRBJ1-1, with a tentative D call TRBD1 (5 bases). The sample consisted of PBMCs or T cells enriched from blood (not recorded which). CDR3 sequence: CASSQDGGGTEAFF. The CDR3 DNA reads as TGCGCCAGCAGCCAAGATGGGGGAGGGACTGAAGCTTTCTTT.